These 18 T cell receptor beta chains came from one sample sequenced in a study of shared clonotypes between healthy human individuals. TCRdb's table, derived via immunoSEQ multiplex PCR, lists solely in-frame clones and lacks some. The data show approximately 460,000 clones, with approximately 77% seen just once and around 11% held by the top ten. Sequenced material: PBMCs. These TCRs come from a woman in her forties in good health. Some clones in this sample may be carry-over from other donors' samples.

This chain links TRBV25-1 with TRBJ1-2, with D unresolved. Germline lookup yields CDR1 MGHDK and CDR2 SYGVNS. V was trimmed by 3 bases and J by 0 bases, leaving 2 bases between them. The CDR3 has 12 residues. CDR3 DNA sequence: TGTGCCAGCAGTGACTCTAACTATGGCTACACCTTC. It translates to CASSDSNYGYTF.

J is TRBJ2-7 and V is TRBV11-1, with D unresolved. Trimming removed 0 bases from V and 3 bases from J, with 6 bases in between. The germline CDR1 and CDR2 sequences are SGHAT and FQDESV (reference sequence). The CDR3 contains 13 residues. The chain's CDR3 is CASSLADYYEQYF. The CDR3 DNA follows: TGTGCCAGCAGCTTAGCCGATTACTACGAGCAGTACTTC.

This chain connects TRBV25-1 to TRBJ2-1; 8 positions agree with TRBD1. Losses at the gene ends were 0 bases for V and 8 bases for J; bases not matched to a gene: 12. Germline V lookup: CDR1 MGHDK, CDR2 SYGVNS. CDR3 size: 17 residues. As DNA, the CDR3 is TGTGCCAGCAGTGAATATGGTTTGGACAGGGTCTGGGATGAGCAGTTCTTC. Encoded protein: CASSEYGLDRVWDEQFF.

Note on this clone: A far bigger clonotype differs at one base, so this is likely a read error. The chain couples TRBV4-1 to TRBJ2-6; D might be TRBD1 (5 bases). The CDR3 covers 16 residues. CDR1 is MGHRA, CDR2 YSYEKL, per germline. The DNA for the CDR3 is TGCGCCAGCAGCCAAGGGGCAGTTTCTGGGGCCGACGTCCTGACTTTC. Translated, it gives CASSQGAVSGADVLTF.

The chain couples TRBV30 to TRBJ2-1, with unresolved D. CDR1 GTSNPN and CDR2 SVGIG come from the germline V gene (reference sequence). The CDR3 length is 11 residues. Trimming removed 1 base from V and 3 bases from J, with 1 base in between. The CDR3 region is CAWSDYNEQFF. The CDR3 DNA follows: TGTGCCTGGAGTGACTACAATGAGCAGTTCTTC.

The V and J genes are TRBV13 and TRBJ1-2; no firm D call. This CDR3 has 16 amino acids. Trimming removed 0 bases at V and 4 bases at J, with 15 bases between. Germline lookup yields CDR1 PRHDT and CDR2 FYEKMQ (reference sequence). The CDR3 DNA is TGTGCCAGCAGCTTAGGCCGGATGGACTCAAGCTATGGCTACACCTTC. This sequence encodes CASSLGRMDSSYGYTF.

The J gene is TRBJ2-2, the V gene TRBV7-2, with no clear D. The length of the CDR3 is 14 residues. V was shortened by 3 bases and J by 0 bases, with 5 bases between the two germline ends. CDR1 and CDR2 (germline): SGHTA, FQGNSA. CDR3 amino acids: CASSLRTNTGELFF. In DNA form, the CDR3 reads TGTGCCAGCAGCTTGAGAACGAACACCGGGGAGCTGTTTTTT.

J is TRBJ2-7 and V is TRBV18; D is uncertain. Germline-derived CDR1 and CDR2 are KGHSH and LQKENI. Trimming removed 8 bases at V and 3 bases at J, with 11 bases between. This CDR3 is built from 12 residues. Here the CDR3 reads CASSGGFYEQYF. CDR3 nucleotides: TGTGCCAGCAGTGGCGGATTCTACGAGCAGTACTTC. Combining the CDR3 with reference TRBV18 and TRBJ2-7 gives the whole variable domain NAGVMQNPRHLVRRRGQEARLRCSPMKGHSHVYWYRQLPEEGLKFMVYLQKENIIDESGMPKERFSAEFPKEGPSILRIQQVVRGDSAAYFCASSGGFYEQYFGPGTRLTVT.

The CDR3 here is CASSLADRGYEQYF. CDR3 bases: TGTGCCAGCAGTTTAGCAGACAGGGGCTACGAGCAGTACTTC. V gene TRBV27 combines with J gene TRBJ2-7, with TRBD1 matching over 8 bases. This CDR3 contains 14 residues. From germline, CDR1 is MNHEY and CDR2 SMNVEV (reference sequence). V shed 2 bases and J 3 bases; nucleotides not matched to a gene: 3.

V and J are TRBV7-8 and TRBJ1-6, with D uncertain. CDR1 and CDR2 from the germline V gene are SGHVS and FQNEAQ. The CDR3 covers 13 residues. Trimming removed 5 bases at V and 5 bases at J, with 7 bases between. The CDR3 spells CASSQNNNSPLHF. Written as DNA, the CDR3 is TGTGCCAGCAGCCAGAATAATAATTCACCCCTCCACTTT.

The chain has TRBV10-2 and TRBJ2-7; 11 nucleotides agree with TRBD1. Germline V gene lookup returns CDR1 WSHSY and CDR2 SAAADI. V shed 6 bases and J 4 bases; nucleotides not matched to a gene: 2. The CDR3 covers 13 residues. The chain's CDR3 is CASRGQGDYEQYF. The CDR3 DNA reads as TGCGCCAGCAGGGGACAGGGGGATTACGAGCAGTACTTC.

This chain links TRBV28 with TRBJ1-3; TRBD1 is a possible D gene (5 bases). Germline V gene lookup returns CDR1 MDHEN and CDR2 SYDVKM. The CDR3 has 16 amino acids. Trimming removed 7 bases from V and 4 bases from J, with 20 bases in between. CDR3 protein: CASKRSRAQPGNTIYF. Written as DNA, the CDR3 is TGTGCCAGCAAACGTTCCAGGGCCCAACCGGGAAACACCATATATTTT.

This clone has only one observation. A read error may be the cause here, since a much bigger clone is one base away. The gene calls are TRBV5-1 and TRBJ2-3; a possible D gene is TRBD2 (6 bases). CDR3 length equals 13 residues. CDR1 and CDR2 from the germline V gene are SGHRS and YFSETQ. V lost 9 bases to trimming and J lost 3 bases, with 14 bases between them. The DNA for the CDR3 is TGCGCCATTGCGGAGGGAGAGACAGATACGCAGTATTTT. Its translation: CAIAEGETDTQYF.

The V and J genes are TRBV5-8 and TRBJ2-3; D is unclear. The V end was cut by 5 bases, the J end by 8 bases, with 12 bases between. This CDR3 spans 12 amino acids. Germline lookup yields CDR1 SGHTS and CDR2 YDEGEE. Written as DNA, the CDR3 is TGTGCCAGCAGGCCAAGGAGCAGTACGCAGTATTTT. As protein: CASRPRSSTQYF.

V is TRBV27 and J is TRBJ2-3; D is perhaps TRBD1 or TRBD2 (5 bases each). The CDR3 is 15 amino acids. Looked up from germline, CDR1 is MNHEY and CDR2 is SMNVEV (reference sequence). Trimming took 2 bases from V and 2 from J, leaving 11 bases between them. The CDR3 bases are TGTGCCAGCAGTTTACGGGACCCTTACACAGATACGCAGTATTTT. Protein sequence: CASSLRDPYTDTQYF.

This rearrangement joins TRBV7-2 to TRBJ2-7, with 11 bases identical to TRBD2. Germline assignment: CDR1 SGHTA and CDR2 FQGNSA. V lost 0 bases, J lost 3 bases, and 7 bases stayed unmatched. The CDR3 is 17 amino acids. The CDR3 sequence is CASSLAGTSGSIYEQYF. CDR3 nucleotide sequence: TGTGCCAGCAGCTTAGCGGGAACTAGCGGGAGTATCTACGAGCAGTACTTC.

Details on this clone: A far more abundant clone sits one base away, making this likely a read error. V and J are TRBV30 and TRBJ2-3; D is undetermined. Per germline, CDR1 GTSNPN and CDR2 SVGIG (reference sequence). The length of the CDR3 is 12 residues. CDR3 DNA: TGTGACTGGAGTGCCTCGACAGATACGCAGTATTTT. It is translated as CDWSASTDTQYF.

This sequence joins TRBV7-7 and TRBJ2-1; maybe TRBD2 (6 bases). CDR3 length: 15 residues. Germline CDR1 and CDR2: SSHAT and FNYEAQ (reference sequence). The V and J ends lost 1 base and 7 bases respectively, with 14 bases between them. The CDR3 DNA is TGTGCCAGCAGCTTAGTAGACGGGAGTGTGAATGAGCAGTTCTTC. Its protein is CASSLVDGSVNEQFF.